This entry is about one T cell receptor (beta chain). The sample is drawn from a study of blood T cell repertoires in COVID-19. Whole-study context: The United States, Italy and Spain provided the acute and convalescent COVID-19 samples. PBMCs, B-cell-depleted T cells, or T cells provided the cDNA or gDNA that made up the material.

In the authors' methods: Amplification of reference gene primers provided the estimated nucleated cell counts. Clones were read by immunoSEQ multiplex PCR, and TCRdb kept only the in-frame ones, dropping some. That table gives V, J and clone size, and the DNA gave D and trimming. Of tens of thousands of clones in the sample, 85% to 90% are singletons; the top ten hold about 4.6%. The CDR3 has 18 residues. V was pared by 2 bases and J by 0 bases, with 10 bases of the junction left unmatched. Germline V CDR1 and CDR2: MDHEN, SYDVKM. The origin of this receptor is a man between 60 and 75 years old with acute or convalescent COVID-19. The sequencing input was peripheral blood. The gene calls are TRBV28 and TRBJ1-5; 7 bases match TRBD1. CDR3 protein: CASSLRGGTAYSNQPQHF. The CDR3 DNA reads as TGTGCCAGCAGTTTACGCGGGGGGACAGCATATAGCAATCAGCCCCAGCATTTT.